The TCR beta chain under discussion was sequenced for a study of molecular identifiers for immune sequencing clone quantification. TCRdb redid the calling of the PCR reads with MiXCR, one entry per CDR3 protein. The sample shows about 630,000 distinct CDR3 sequences, around 25% of them seen only once. Source material: naive CD8+ T cells from blood, with Jurkat cell RNA spiked in. As for subset: FACS-sorted CD8+CD4-CCR7+CD45RA+ naive T cells. The receptor was derived from a human donor in good health. Some libraries in this study had Jurkat cell RNA spiked in.

The CDR3, as DNA: TGTGCCAGCAGCGGGGCAGGTGTTGAAAAACTGTTTTTT. This sequence encodes CASSGAGVEKLFF. The genes are TRBV7-6 and TRBJ1-4; perhaps TRBD1 as D (5 bases). V was trimmed by 5 bases and J by 7 bases, leaving 11 bases between them. The CDR3 spans 13 residues. Germline V gives CDR1 SGHVS, CDR2 FNYEAQ.